The 21 T cell receptor beta chains below were found in one sample sequenced in a study of T cells in Graves' hyperthyroidism and ophthalmopathy. TCR beta CDR3 regions were amplified from RNA transcripts. The HTBI primer set drove a first-round RT-PCR of the TCR CDR3. TCRdb processed the multiplex PCR reads anew with MiXCR; each CDR3 protein has one entry. The top ten clones hold roughly 11% of a sample with under 400,000 distinct CDR3 sequences, 11% to 15% of them seen once. The sample taken for sequencing was blood. These receptors originate from a woman aged 55-75 years with Graves' hyperthyroidism.

In its sample, this clonotype was seen many times. The chain recombines TRBV20-1 with TRBJ2-3; 8 bases are shared with TRBD2. The CDR3 is 12 amino acids. From germline, CDR1 is DFQATT and CDR2 SNEGSKA (reference sequence). Trimming at V came to 7 bases and at J to 3 bases, leaving 3 bases not matched to a gene. The CDR3 nucleotides are TGCAGTGTGGGCGGGAGGACAGATACGCAGTATTTT. It specifies CSVGGRTDTQYF.

The table lists this clonotype with a few counts. J is TRBJ2-5 and V is TRBV5-4, with 7 bases fitting TRBD1. This CDR3 comprises 16 residues. V was pared by 4 bases and J by 1 base, with 10 bases of the junction left unmatched. The germline CDR1 and CDR2 sequences are SGHNT and YYREEE (reference sequence). The CDR3 DNA reads TGTGCCAGCAGCGGCCGGACAGGAAAGAGCCAAGAGACCCAGTACTTC. This codes for CASSGRTGKSQETQYF.

In this sample, this clonotype turned up a few times. The V gene is TRBV10-3, the J gene TRBJ1-5; 7 bases are shared with TRBD1. The germline V gene encodes CDR1 ENHRY and CDR2 SYGVKD. Trimming removed 6 bases from V and 5 bases from J; junction bases left unmatched: 4. The CDR3 is 13 residues long. Here the CDR3 DNA reads TGTGCCATCAGGAAGGGGGCAGATCAGCCCCAGCATTTT. Its translation is CAIRKGADQPQHF.

This clonotype came up a few times. The chain employs TRBV20-1 and TRBJ1-2; 7 bases align to TRBD1. Losses at the gene ends were 0 bases for V and 6 bases for J; bases not matched to a gene: 4. Germline CDR1 and CDR2: DFQATT and SNEGSKA (reference sequence). CDR3 size: 13 residues. This CDR3 reads CSARDRQGDGYTF. CDR3 nucleotide sequence: TGCAGTGCTAGAGATCGGCAGGGGGATGGCTACACCTTC.

This clonotype was seen ten or more times. DNA of the CDR3: TGTGCCAGCAGTGAGGAGGCGGGAAACATTCAGTACTTC. It translates to CASSEEAGNIQYF. The chain couples TRBV2 to TRBJ2-4, with a possible D match to TRBD2 (5 bases). The length of the CDR3 is 13 residues. In germline, CDR1 is SNHLY, CDR2 FYNNEI. The V gene lost 3 bases and the J gene lost 6 bases, with 9 bases spanning the gap.

The V gene is TRBV10-2, the J gene TRBJ2-3, with TRBD2 matching 8 bases. The CDR3 runs to 15 residues. V was clipped by 8 bases and J by 1 base; unmatched bases: 8. The germline V gene encodes CDR1 WSHSY and CDR2 SAAADI. DNA of the CDR3: TGCGCCAGCGCCGGGGGGGGCCTACGCACAGATACGCAGTATTTT. It specifies CASAGGGLRTDTQYF.

This clonotype was seen ten or more times. The chain joins TRBV28 to TRBJ1-6, with D perhaps TRBD1 (5 bases). CDR1 and CDR2 from the germline V gene are MDHEN and SYDVKM. The CDR3 extends over 14 amino acids. V dropped 3 bases and J dropped 9 bases, with 12 bases sitting between them. The CDR3 loop is CASSLGEIGSPLHF. CDR3 bases: TGTGCCAGCAGTTTGGGGGAGATCGGTTCACCCCTCCACTTT.

There are many counts of this clonotype. The V call is TRBV5-1, the J call TRBJ2-5; D unresolved. Germline V gives CDR1 SGHRS, CDR2 YFSETQ. There are 13 residues in the CDR3. V was clipped by 0 bases and J by 3 bases, with 6 bases between them. CDR3 residues: CASSLVVEETQYF. Written as DNA, the CDR3 is TGCGCCAGCAGCTTGGTGGTAGAAGAGACCCAGTACTTC.

This clonotype has at least ten counts. The genes are TRBV6-5 and TRBJ2-7; D might be TRBD2 (5 bases). The germline V gene has CDR1 MNHEY and CDR2 SVGAGI. The V gene lost 0 bases and the J gene lost 0 bases, with 9 bases spanning the gap. This CDR3 spans 15 amino acids. The CDR3, as DNA: TGTGCCAGCAGTTACTCAGCGGCTAGCTCCTACGAGCAGTACTTC. It translates to CASSYSAASSYEQYF.

The chain uses TRBV7-9 and TRBJ2-3; TRBD2 aligns across 13 bases. CDR3 length: 18 amino acids. Germline CDR1 SEHNR, CDR2 FQNEAQ (reference sequence). Trimming at V came to 7 bases and at J to 4 bases, leaving 14 bases not matched to a gene. The CDR3 is CASTILRTSGSGSDTQYF. The CDR3 DNA reads TGTGCCAGCACCATTCTGCGGACTAGCGGGAGTGGGTCAGATACGCAGTATTTT.

This clonotype came up once. This CDR3 is CASSLTRTGVETQYF. The CDR3 bases are TGTGCCAGCAGCTTAACCCGAACGGGCGTGGAGACCCAGTACTTC. The chain is built from TRBV7-2 and TRBJ2-5; D ambiguous. V was trimmed by 2 bases and J by 5 bases, leaving 15 bases between them. The CDR3 runs 15 residues. Germline-derived CDR1 and CDR2 are SGHTA and FQGNSA.

This chain links TRBV12-3 or TRBV12-4 with TRBJ2-1, with 12 bases that match TRBD1. After removal of 6 bases from V and 8 bases from J, the junction contained 5 bases not matched to a gene. CDR3 length equals 14 residues. The CDR3 coding sequence is TGTGCCAGCAGCCCGGGACAGGGGGCCTATGAGCAGTTCTTC. Translating gives CASSPGQGAYEQFF.

This clonotype was observed a handful of times. Lacking the conserved final phenylalanine or tryptophan, this CDR3 likely reflects a read error. J is TRBJ2-2 and V is TRBV3-1; tentative D call: TRBD2 (7 bases). Germline values: CDR1 LGHDT, CDR2 YNNKEL (reference sequence). V was clipped by 4 bases and J by 4 bases, with 13 bases between them. This CDR3 comprises 15 residues. The CDR3 DNA reads as TGTGCCAGCAGCCGGGGGGGGCCGAGCACCGGGGAGCTGTTTCTT. Protein: CASSRGGPSTGELFL.

This clonotype was detected many times. J is TRBJ1-5 and V is TRBV6-1; TRBD1 matches 7 bases. J was trimmed by 6 bases and V by 6 bases; bases with no gene match: 5. Germline V gene sequence: CDR1 MNHNS, CDR2 SASEGT. The CDR3 runs 13 residues. The CDR3 DNA is TGTGCCAGCAGGACAGGGTCGGGTCAGCCCCAGCATTTT. This sequence encodes CASRTGSGQPQHF.

CDR3 protein: CASSEYGASGAEAFF. Here the CDR3 DNA reads TGTGCCAGCAGTGAATATGGGGCCTCAGGCGCTGAAGCTTTCTTT. The chain combines TRBV25-1 with TRBJ1-1; weak D call: TRBD1 (5 bases). This CDR3 comprises 15 residues. V lost 0 bases to trimming and J lost 6 bases, with 14 bases between them. Germline-derived CDR1 and CDR2 are MGHDK and SYGVNS.

V gene TRBV5-8 combines with J gene TRBJ2-7; D may be TRBD2 (5 bases). The germline gives CDR1 SGHTS, CDR2 YDEGEE. The V end was cut by 0 bases, the J end by 4 bases, with 14 bases between. CDR3 length: 15 residues. CDR3 residues: CASSLAGGSPYEQYF. CDR3 coding DNA: TGTGCCAGCAGCTTGGCCGGAGGCAGCCCTTACGAGCAGTACTTC. The variable domain in full, with the rest retrieved from reference TRBV5-8 and TRBJ2-7, is EAGVTQSPTHLIKTRGQQATLRCSPISGHTSVYWYQQALGLGLQFLLWYDEGEERNRGNFPPRFSGRQFPNYSSELNVNALELEDSALYLCASSLAGGSPYEQYFGPGTRLTVT.

The sample holds a few counts of this clonotype. The gene calls are TRBV30 and TRBJ2-7; tentative D call: TRBD1 (6 bases). There are 15 residues in the CDR3. The V and J ends lost 3 bases and 4 bases respectively, with 19 bases between them. CDR1 GTSNPN and CDR2 SVGIG come from the germline V gene (reference sequence). The CDR3 reads CAWRSPGTGSYEQYF. CDR3 DNA: TGTGCCTGGAGATCCCCCGGAACAGGGAGTTACGAGCAGTACTTC.

The chain carries TRBV25-1 and TRBJ1-6; no clear D gene. V gave up 3 bases and J gave up 0 bases, with 0 bases separating them. The CDR3 consists of 13 residues. The V gene's germline CDR1 is MGHDK and CDR2 SYGVNS. The CDR3 DNA follows: TGTGCCAGCAGTGACTCCTATAATTCACCCCTCCACTTT. The encoded protein is CASSDSYNSPLHF.

CDR3 bases: TGTGCCAGCAGCTTAGTTAATTTAGGCGGACAGGGGACAGATACGCAGTATTTT. As protein: CASSLVNLGGQGTDTQYF. This chain links TRBV7-2 with TRBJ2-3, with 9 bases identical to TRBD1. After removal of 1 base from V and 3 bases from J, the junction contained 11 bases not matched to a gene. Germline V gene lookup returns CDR1 SGHTA and CDR2 FQGNSA. This CDR3 comprises 18 residues.

On this clonotype itself: This may be a read error, as it is one base from a much larger clone. The rearrangement joins TRBV28 to TRBJ1-1; D is uncertain. Trimming pared 8 bases from V and 3 bases from J, leaving 13 bases between. CDR1 is MDHEN and CDR2 is SYDVKM in the germline V gene. The CDR3 length is 13 residues. The CDR3 coding sequence is TGTGCCAGCCTCCCCGCTGAGGACACTGAAGCTTTCTTT. As protein: CASLPAEDTEAFF. Full variable domain (outside the CDR3, taken from reference TRBV28 and TRBJ1-1): DVKVTQSSRYLVKRTGEKVFLECVQDMDHENMFWYRQDPGLGLRLIYFSYDVKMKEKGDIPEGYSVSREKKERFSLILESASTNQTSMYLCASLPAEDTEAFFGQGTRLTVV.

This clonotype was found many times. The chain joins TRBV2 to TRBJ2-1, with D maybe TRBD1 (6 bases). V was pared by 5 bases and J by 8 bases, with 16 bases between. This CDR3 is built from 14 residues. Germline V gene lookup returns CDR1 SNHLY and CDR2 FYNNEI. The CDR3 nucleotides read TGTGCCAGCAGTTCTAGGTACAGGGTGGATGAGCAGTTCTTC. Its translation is CASSSRYRVDEQFF.